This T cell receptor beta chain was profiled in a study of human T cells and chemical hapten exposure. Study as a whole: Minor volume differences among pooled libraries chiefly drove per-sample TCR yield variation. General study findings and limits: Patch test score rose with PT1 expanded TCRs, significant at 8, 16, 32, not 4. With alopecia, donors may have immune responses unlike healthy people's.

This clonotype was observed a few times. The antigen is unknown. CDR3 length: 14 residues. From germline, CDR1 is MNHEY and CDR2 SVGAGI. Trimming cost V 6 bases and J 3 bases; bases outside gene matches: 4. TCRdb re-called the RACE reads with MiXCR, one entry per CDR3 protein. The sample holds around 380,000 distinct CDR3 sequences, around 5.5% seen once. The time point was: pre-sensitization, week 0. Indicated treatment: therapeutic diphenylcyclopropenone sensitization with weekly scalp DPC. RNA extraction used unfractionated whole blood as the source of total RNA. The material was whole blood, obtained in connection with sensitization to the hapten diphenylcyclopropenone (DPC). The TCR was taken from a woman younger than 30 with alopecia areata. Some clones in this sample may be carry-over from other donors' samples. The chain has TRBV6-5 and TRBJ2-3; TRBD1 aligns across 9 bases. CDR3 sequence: CASRRQGVTDTQYF. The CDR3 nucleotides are TGTGCCAGCAGACGACAGGGGGTAACAGATACGCAGTATTTT.